These 17 T cell receptor beta chains were all obtained from the same sample, sequenced in a study of identical twins (dated by TCRdb to 2016 to 2018). Libraries were built with 5' RACE. TCRdb records Illumina HiSeq 2000 as the sequencer. TCRdb cleaned the public reads at Q25 with fastp, built clones with MiXCR and kept in-frame beta chains. Each record represents a unique CDR3 protein, reported with the most common genes and DNA among its rows. The sample table records hundreds of thousands of distinct CDR3 sequences; 20% to 25% of these occur just once. The leading ten clones occupy around 0.47% of the sample. This sample also belongs to another study, concerning yellow fever vaccine responses in identical twins.

The sample taken for sequencing was CD4+ T cells sorted from blood. Source of these receptors: a woman aged 18 to 35 in good health.

J is TRBJ1-2 and V is TRBV5-1; 12 positions agree with TRBD1. V lost 2 bases to trimming and J lost 7 bases; unmatched junction nucleotides: 6. The CDR3 extends over 15 amino acids. Germline assignment: CDR1 SGHRS and CDR2 YFSETQ. The CDR3, as DNA: TGCGCCAGCAGCTTAGTCCGGGACAGGGGGCTTGGCTACACCTTC. Amino acid sequence: CASSLVRDRGLGYTF.

A few counts support this clonotype. This chain joins TRBV6-1 and TRBJ1-6, with 7 bases fitting TRBD1. Germline lookup yields CDR1 MNHNS and CDR2 SASEGT. The CDR3 is 14 amino acids. Trimming took 6 bases from V and 9 from J; bases not matched to a gene: 8. This CDR3 is CASRTTGWGSPLHF. For the CDR3, the DNA is TGTGCCAGCAGAACGACAGGGTGGGGTTCACCCCTCCACTTT.

This clonotype was detected a few times. The chain joins TRBV27 to TRBJ2-1, with TRBD2 matching 9 bases. Germline loops: CDR1 MNHEY, CDR2 SMNVEV (reference sequence). With 5 bases clipped from V and 9 bases from J, the junction kept 11 bases outside the gene matches. The CDR3 is 15 residues long. CDR3 amino acids: CASSPNSGRFSEQFF. The CDR3 DNA follows: TGTGCCAGCAGTCCCAATAGCGGGAGATTTAGTGAGCAGTTCTTC.

V gene TRBV6-2 or TRBV6-3 combines with J gene TRBJ2-2; 10 nucleotides align to TRBD2. The CDR3 spans 16 residues. Germline V lookup: CDR1 MNHEY, CDR2 SVGEGT. V was clipped by 6 bases and J by 4 bases; unmatched bases: 8. In DNA form, the CDR3 reads TGTGCCAGCAGATCCCTAGCGGGAGCTGGCACCGGGGAGCTGTTTTTT. Protein product: CASRSLAGAGTGELFF.

V is TRBV9 and J is TRBJ1-3; tentative D call: TRBD1 (5 bases). Trimming removed 4 bases from V and 0 bases from J, with 11 bases in between. This CDR3 comprises 15 residues. Germline V CDR1 and CDR2: SGDLS, YYNGEE. For the CDR3, the DNA is TGTGCCAGCAGCCCCCAGGGCAGCTCTGGAAACACCATATATTTT. This translates into CASSPQGSSGNTIYF.

This clonotype was seen repeatedly, ten times or more. The chain carries TRBV5-1 and TRBJ2-1; 8 bases fit TRBD2. This CDR3 comprises 12 residues. Germline values: CDR1 SGHRS, CDR2 YFSETQ. V lost 3 bases, J lost 7 bases, and 0 bases stayed unmatched. CDR3 nucleotides: TGCGCCAGCAGCTCGGGGGGGAATGAGCAGTTCTTC. Translating gives CASSSGGNEQFF.

This clonotype was seen a few times. The chain links TRBV6-1 to TRBJ1-6; D may be TRBD1 (6 bases). V shed 6 bases and J shed 5 bases, with 14 bases lying between them. This CDR3 region has 15 residues. Germline lookup yields CDR1 MNHNS and CDR2 SASEGT. The CDR3 DNA reads TGTGCCAGCAGGGACGGACAGAGAGATAATTCACCCCTCCACTTT. As protein: CASRDGQRDNSPLHF.

The CDR3 is CASSLAADFNEQFF. In DNA form, the CDR3 reads TGTGCCAGCAGTTTAGCGGCAGATTTTAATGAGCAGTTCTTC. This chain joins TRBV12-3 or TRBV12-4 and TRBJ2-1; D unclear. V lost 0 bases to trimming and J lost 7 bases, with 10 bases between them. The CDR3 sequence is 14 residues long.

This clonotype turned up a few times. This sequence joins TRBV2 and TRBJ2-7, with 12 nucleotides matching TRBD2. CDR1 is SNHLY, CDR2 FYNNEI, per germline. V shed 6 bases, J shed 3 bases, and the junction held 6 bases outside the gene matches. This CDR3 is 15 amino acids long. The CDR3 nucleotides read TGTGCCAGCAGGGACAAGACTAGCGGGAGCTACGAGCAGTACTTC. Amino acid sequence: CASRDKTSGSYEQYF.

The rearrangement uses TRBV12-3 or TRBV12-4 and TRBJ2-1; D is unresolved. Between the trimmed V and J ends, which lost 5 bases and 9 bases, there was a span of 14 bases. The CDR3 is 13 amino acids. CDR3: CASSTGSFGEQFF. The CDR3 bases are TGTGCCAGCAGTACCGGTAGCTTCGGTGAGCAGTTCTTC.

The V and J genes are TRBV4-2 and TRBJ2-3; D is uncertain. This CDR3 contains 14 residues. The germline V and J ends were trimmed by 0 bases and 4 bases, with 8 bases remaining between them. Looked up from germline, CDR1 is LGHNA and CDR2 is YNFKEQ. This CDR3 reads CASSQDPQPDTQYF. In nucleotides, the CDR3 is TGTGCCAGCAGCCAAGATCCCCAGCCAGATACGCAGTATTTT.

The V call is TRBV6-5, the J call TRBJ2-6; TRBD1 might be the D (6 bases). V dropped 1 base and J dropped 0 bases, with 13 bases sitting between them. Germline CDR1 and CDR2: MNHEY and SVGAGI. This CDR3 region has 18 residues. Here the CDR3 reads CASSYWSDSFSGANVLTF. For the CDR3, the DNA is TGTGCCAGCAGTTACTGGTCGGACAGCTTCTCTGGGGCCAACGTCCTGACTTTC.

The rearrangement links TRBV10-1 to TRBJ2-1; weak D call: TRBD2 (5 bases). Per the germline V gene, CDR1 is WNHNN and CDR2 is SYGVQD (reference sequence). The V gene lost 5 bases and the J gene lost 8 bases, with 13 bases spanning the gap. This CDR3 is built from 13 residues. In DNA form, the CDR3 reads TGCGCCAGCAGTCAACTAGGTTTCCATGAGCAGTTCTTC. Translating it yields CASSQLGFHEQFF.

The chain couples TRBV5-1 to TRBJ1-5; D is possibly TRBD1 (5 bases). The CDR3 length is 16 residues. V gave up 3 bases and J gave up 4 bases, with 17 bases separating them. The germline CDR1 and CDR2 sequences are SGHRS and YFSETQ. CDR3 protein: CASSSPLGRRNQPQHF. CDR3 bases: TGCGCCAGCAGCTCCCCTTTGGGACGGAGGAATCAGCCCCAGCATTTT.

The genes are TRBV3-1 and TRBJ2-5, with 8 bases aligning to TRBD2. This CDR3 region has 15 residues. The V and J ends lost 10 bases and 1 base, in that order; junction bases with no gene match: 11. The germline CDR1 and CDR2 sequences are LGHDT and YNNKEL (reference sequence). In DNA, the CDR3 is TGTGCCACCTTAGTAAGACTAGCGTTCCAAGAGACCCAGTACTTC. It is translated as CATLVRLAFQETQYF.

The CDR3 protein is CAIRTDRGPGYTF. CDR3 nucleotide sequence: TGTGCCATCAGGACCGACAGGGGGCCTGGCTACACCTTC. The rearrangement uses TRBV10-3 and TRBJ1-2; 10 nucleotides line up with TRBD1. Germline CDR1 and CDR2: ENHRY and SYGVKD. Germline trimming cut 6 bases from V and 7 bases from J; bases unmatched to any gene: 5. The CDR3 is 13 amino acids.

The rearrangement uses TRBV6-1 and TRBJ2-3, with D perhaps matching TRBD2 (5 bases). CDR3 size: 14 residues. From germline, CDR1 is MNHNS and CDR2 SASEGT. V gave up 1 base and J gave up 3 bases, with 8 bases separating them. The CDR3 here is CASSEERGTDTQYF. CDR3 nucleotides: TGTGCCAGCAGTGAAGAACGGGGAACAGATACGCAGTATTTT.